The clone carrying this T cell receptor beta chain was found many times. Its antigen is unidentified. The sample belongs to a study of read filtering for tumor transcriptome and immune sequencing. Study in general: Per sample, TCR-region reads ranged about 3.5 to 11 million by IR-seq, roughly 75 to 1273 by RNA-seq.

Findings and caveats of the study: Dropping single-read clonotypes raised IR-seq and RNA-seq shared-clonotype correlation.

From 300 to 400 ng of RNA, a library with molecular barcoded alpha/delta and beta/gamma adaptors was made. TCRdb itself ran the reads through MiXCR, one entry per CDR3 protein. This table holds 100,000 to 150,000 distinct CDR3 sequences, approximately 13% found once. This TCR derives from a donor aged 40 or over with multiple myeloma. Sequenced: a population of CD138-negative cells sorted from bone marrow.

The CDR3 bases are TGTGCCAGCAGTTTGGAGGGGGCAGCAACCGGGGAGCTGTTTTTT. The encoded protein is CASSLEGAATGELFF. This chain links TRBV6-5 with TRBJ2-2; a weak D match, TRBD1 (7 bases). The germline V gene has CDR1 MNHEY and CDR2 SVGAGI. Between the trimmed V and J ends, which lost 4 bases and 5 bases, there was a span of 14 bases. This CDR3 region has 15 residues.